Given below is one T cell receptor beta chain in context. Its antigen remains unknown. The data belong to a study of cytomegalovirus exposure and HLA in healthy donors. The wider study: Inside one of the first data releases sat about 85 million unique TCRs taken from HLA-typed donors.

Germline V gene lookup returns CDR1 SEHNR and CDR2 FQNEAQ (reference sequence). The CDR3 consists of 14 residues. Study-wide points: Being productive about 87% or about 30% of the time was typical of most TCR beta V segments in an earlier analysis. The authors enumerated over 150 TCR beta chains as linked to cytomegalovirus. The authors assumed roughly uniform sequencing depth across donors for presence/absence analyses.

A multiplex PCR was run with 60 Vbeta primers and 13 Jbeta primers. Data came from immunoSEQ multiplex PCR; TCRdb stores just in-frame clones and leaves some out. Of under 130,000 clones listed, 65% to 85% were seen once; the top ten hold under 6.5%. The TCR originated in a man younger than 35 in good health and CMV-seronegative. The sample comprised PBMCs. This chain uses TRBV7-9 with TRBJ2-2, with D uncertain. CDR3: CSYLLRLNTGELFF. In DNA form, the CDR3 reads TGTTCCTACCTTTTAAGATTGAACACCGGGGAGCTGTTTTTT.